These 12 T cell receptor beta chains were sequenced from one sample in a study of blood T cell repertoires in COVID-19 (TCRdb year 2020). Receptor amplification or capture employed the immunoSEQ multiplex PCR assay. TCRdb mirrors the immuneACCESS table, restricted to in-frame sequences. Some clones are absent from its copies; in checked studies, under half trace to an unresolved V gene, and the reason for the others is unknown. Within this sample are about 310,000 clones, with around 87% of them counted one time only. About 8% of the sample is taken by the ten largest. Sequencing was performed on peripheral blood. The receptor set was obtained from a woman in her 50s who had recovered from COVID-19.

V is TRBV6-5 and J is TRBJ1-3, with 9 bases that match TRBD1. The CDR3 has 15 residues. V dropped 5 bases and J dropped 4; count of bases not matched to a gene: 6. CDR1 and CDR2 (germline): MNHEY, SVGAGI. The DNA for the CDR3 is TGTGCCAGCAGTCCACAGGGGGCTACGGGAAACACCATATATTTT. This encodes CASSPQGATGNTIYF.

This chain uses TRBV29-1 with TRBJ2-2; D remains unclear. CDR3 size: 13 residues. Germline V gene lookup returns CDR1 SQVTM and CDR2 ANQGSEA. Trimming left V 2 bases short and J 5 bases short, with 9 bases between. The CDR3 DNA reads TGCAGCGTTGAACCGGTTAATACCGGGGAGCTGTTTTTT. Translating gives CSVEPVNTGELFF.

This clone has a single count. The chain combines TRBV20-1 with TRBJ2-2; 7 nucleotides match TRBD2. With V trimmed by 3 bases and J by 0 bases, 4 bases remained unmatched. Germline CDR1 and CDR2: DFQATT and SNEGSKA (reference sequence). The CDR3 spans 15 residues. CDR3 amino acids: CSASTGGSNTGELFF. CDR3 in DNA: TGCAGTGCTAGTACGGGGGGATCGAACACCGGGGAGCTGTTTTTT.

The V call is TRBV30, the J call TRBJ2-7; 12 bases agree with TRBD2. Germline lookup yields CDR1 GTSNPN and CDR2 SVGIG (reference sequence). V was pared by 3 bases and J by 2 bases, with 8 bases of the junction left unmatched. This CDR3 comprises 16 residues. CDR3: CAWSLGLAGGPYEQYF. The CDR3 DNA is TGTGCCTGGAGCTTGGGGCTAGCGGGAGGGCCCTACGAGCAGTACTTC.

The DNA for the CDR3 is TGTGCCAGCAACCACAGGGGGAGGATGAACACTGAAGCTTTCTTT. Residues: CASNHRGRMNTEAFF. The chain combines TRBV6-5 with TRBJ1-1; 8 bases align to TRBD1. Germline values: CDR1 MNHEY, CDR2 SVGAGI. Germline trimming cut 7 bases from V and 0 bases from J; bases unmatched to any gene: 7. CDR3 length equals 15 residues.

The chain uses TRBV30 and TRBJ1-5, with D perhaps TRBD1 (5 bases). V was cut by 2 bases and J by 6 bases, with 14 bases left in between. The CDR3 is 14 amino acids. CDR1 and CDR2 (germline): GTSNPN, SVGIG (reference sequence). The CDR3 loop reads CAWSSAIGVQPQHF. CDR3 DNA: TGTGCCTGGAGTTCCGCCATAGGGGTTCAGCCCCAGCATTTT.

The chain employs TRBV4-3 and TRBJ1-6; D possibly corresponds to TRBD1 (6 bases). The V gene's germline CDR1 is LGHNA and CDR2 YSLEER. Trimming removed 0 bases at V and 7 bases at J, with 10 bases between. The CDR3 length is 15 residues. The CDR3 DNA reads TGCGCCAGCAGCCAAGAACAGGGTTCCAATTCACCCCTCCACTTT. The encoded protein is CASSQEQGSNSPLHF.

V is TRBV5-1 and J is TRBJ2-3, with TRBD1 as a possible D gene (6 bases). Germline CDR1 SGHRS, CDR2 YFSETQ. Between the trimmed V and J ends, which lost 0 bases and 2 bases, there was a span of 10 bases. This CDR3 has 15 amino acids. The CDR3 here is CASSLDGTYTDTQYF. The CDR3 coding sequence is TGCGCCAGCAGCTTGGATGGGACATACACAGATACGCAGTATTTT.

The rearrangement links TRBV6-1 to TRBJ2-1; D is possibly TRBD1 (5 bases). The CDR3 runs 14 residues. V dropped 7 bases and J dropped 6 bases, with 16 bases sitting between them. Germline CDR1 is MNHNS and CDR2 is SASEGT. CDR3 nucleotide sequence: TGTGCCAGCACCAAAGGGGCTGCGGCCAATGAGCAGTTCTTC. Its translation is CASTKGAAANEQFF.

As for this clone: At the DNA level, this CDR3 is encoded by other sequences in the same sample as well. The CDR3 nucleotides are TGTGCCAGCTCACCAAGGACAGGGCGAGAGACCCAGTACTTC. This gives the protein CASSPRTGRETQYF. The chain carries TRBV18 and TRBJ2-5; 8 nucleotides line up with TRBD1. With 2 bases clipped from V and 4 bases from J, the junction kept 3 bases outside the gene matches. The CDR3 has 14 residues. CDR1 KGHSH and CDR2 LQKENI come from the germline V gene. The full variable domain, in which reference TRBV18 and TRBJ2-5 provide the parts outside the CDR3, is NAGVMQNPRHLVRRRGQEARLRCSPMKGHSHVYWYRQLPEEGLKFMVYLQKENIIDESGMPKERFSAEFPKEGPSILRIQQVVRGDSAAYFCASSPRTGRETQYFGPGTRLLVL.

CDR3 protein: CASSAGQDYEQYF. CDR3 sequence (DNA): TGTGCCAGCTCAGCCGGACAAGACTACGAGCAGTACTTC. The genes are TRBV18 and TRBJ2-7; TRBD1 might be the D (5 bases). Trimming cost V 5 bases and J 3 bases, with 11 bases left between them. The germline V gene has CDR1 KGHSH and CDR2 LQKENI. The CDR3 has 13 amino acids. Complete variable domain (other parts from reference TRBV18 and TRBJ2-7): NAGVMQNPRHLVRRRGQEARLRCSPMKGHSHVYWYRQLPEEGLKFMVYLQKENIIDESGMPKERFSAEFPKEGPSILRIQQVVRGDSAAYFCASSAGQDYEQYFGPGTRLTVT.

The table lists this clone with a count of one. The chain recombines TRBV4-3 with TRBJ2-1, with 7 positions matching TRBD1. V gave up 8 bases and J gave up 6 bases; unmatched junction bases: 7. The CDR3 sequence is 13 residues long. Germline CDR1 reads LGHNA; CDR2 reads YSLEER. In DNA form, the CDR3 reads TGCGCCAGCTCGCGACAGGGCGGCAATGAGCAGTTCTTC. It encodes CASSRQGGNEQFF.